This TCR beta chain was captured by sequencing in a study of blood T cell repertoires in COVID-19 (dated by TCRdb to 2019 to 2021). Context from the whole study: Collaborator samples came from the United States, Italy and Spain and covered acute and convalescent phases of COVID-19. The material from the prospective study consisted of cDNA or gDNA derived from T cells, B-cell-depleted T cells, or PBMCs. Subjects who had been exposed to COVID-19, were actively infected with it, or had recovered from it provided the deeply sampled blood TCRbeta repertoires that made up the dataset. The repertoires were released in a freely available public database meant as a resource for research on the immune response to SARS-CoV-2. The samples were drawn from two sources: the first 160 participants of the ongoing ImmuneRACE study, and 1,000 to 1,500 subjects contributed by 6 global collaborators. Sample metadata almost always included a de-identified subject ID, COVID-19 status, age in years and sex. HLA class I and class II types, where available, came from metadata supplied by the sample provider rather than from assay-based typing.

Samples from volunteer blood donors who had recovered from COVID-19 were contributed by a second Seattle source. Each collaborating institution followed its own protocols to collect whole blood in K2EDTA tubes. For TCRbeta analysis, collaborators shipped samples in one of three forms: frozen whole blood, isolated PBMCs, or DNA extracted from either of those sample types. What the work shows at the level of the full study, not this receptor alone: How much clinical and demographic metadata was included differed by source and by participant, and the metadata was provided uncurated.

About this clone itself: Its recognized antigen is unknown. Per-base qualities were not stored, and no clone one base away is much larger.

The CDR3 measures 16 amino acids from cysteine to phenylalanine. Solely the CDR3 DNA is kept, with 48 bases framed from the first base. Here V drops 5 bases and J drops 4 bases, and the junction holds 6 bases not matched to any gene. According to the germline V gene, CDR1 reads SGHVS and CDR2 reads FQNEAQ. TCRbeta CDR3 regions were amplified from genomic DNA using the immunoSEQ Assay, a bias-controlled multiplex PCR. In the authors' own workflow: The number of nucleated cells in each sample was estimated by amplification of reference gene primers within the assay. To quantify the absolute abundance of each unique TCRbeta CDR3 rearrangement, sequence reads were collapsed and filtered. Productive Simpson clonality was computed per sample as the square root of Simpson's diversity index over productive rearrangements. The clones in this table, taken by TCRdb from immuneACCESS, are in-frame only. Not every clone is retained; where verified, under half of the shortfall comes from an unresolved V gene, and the cause of the rest is unknown. Clonal size and the V and J genes are those of that table, whereas D and trimming came from the DNA. This sample holds 250,000 to 300,000 clones; more than 75% were observed only once. The ten largest clones represent 0.99% of the sample.

The V and J genes are TRBV7-8 and TRBJ2-7, and TRBD2 aligns with 15 junction nucleotides. The clonotype originates from a woman aged 40-49 years who had recovered from COVID-19. Sequencing was performed on peripheral blood. The bases are TGTGCCAGCAGCCACAGAGGGACTAGCGGGGGGTACGAGCAGTACTTC. This sequence encodes CASSHRGTSGGYEQYF.